In its sample, the clone carrying this TCR beta chain was seen once. The data originate from a study of T cell responses to AZD1222 COVID-19 vaccine. The assay was immunoSEQ multiplex PCR, and TCRdb's table has in-frame clones only and misses some. The sample includes over 150,000 clones, roughly 87% seen only once; the top ten take about 2.5%. Germline CDR1 reads SNHLY; CDR2 reads FYNNEI. V was shortened by 1 base and J by 6 bases, with 15 bases between the two germline ends. The length of the CDR3 is 15 residues. Sequences were derived from peripheral blood, sampled on day 0 of AZD1222 vaccination. The chain has TRBV2 and TRBJ1-1, with unresolved D. This clonotype was sampled from an adult in good health. CDR3 sequence (DNA): TGTGCCAGCAGTGAAGTTCGGAGGGTTTTAGCTGAAGCTTTCTTT. It yields the protein CASSEVRRVLAEAFF.